The rows below give T cell receptor beta chains drawn from one sample of a study of long-term antiretroviral therapy in people with HIV. Measured with immunoSEQ multiplex PCR; TCRdb has only the in-frame clones, and not every one. The sample yields 20,000 to 25,000 clones, about 85% seen once. The specimen comprised unsorted PBMCs, sampled 1.6 years after starting antiretroviral therapy. The receptors were sampled from a man aged 35 to 55 with HIV. CDR3s include the opening cysteine and the closing phenylalanine or tryptophan.

J gene: TRBJ2-2; V gene: TRBV4-2; CDR3 protein: CASSPLAVTNTGELFF
J gene: TRBJ2-3; V gene: TRBV6-1; CDR3 protein: CASSETLQRTTDTQYF
J gene: TRBJ2-2; V gene: TRBV4-2; CDR3 protein: CASSQDGSWGRTGELFF
J gene: TRBJ2-3; V gene: TRBV27; CDR3 protein: CASSLSGTGRPDTQYF
J gene: TRBJ1-6; V gene: TRBV5-6; CDR3 protein: CASSLAGNSPLHF
J gene: TRBJ2-2; V gene: TRBV9; CDR3 protein: CASSVYPGGENTGELFF
J gene: TRBJ1-1; V gene: TRBV5-6; CDR3 protein: CASSLGVEPPEAFF
J gene: TRBJ2-1; V gene: TRBV4-1; CDR3 protein: CASSQVGSGGPYNEQFF
J gene: TRBJ1-1; V gene: TRBV5-4; CDR3 protein: CASSPGYTEAFF
J gene: TRBJ2-3; V gene: TRBV5-6; CDR3 protein: CASSWTGLSPTDTQYF
J gene: TRBJ2-3; V gene: TRBV5-1; CDR3 protein: CASSLVATPDTQYF
J gene: TRBJ1-5; V gene: TRBV19; CDR3 protein: CASKAGQGLISNQPQHF
J gene: TRBJ1-1; V gene: TRBV5-1; CDR3 protein: CASSLGPSGSEAFF
J gene: TRBJ2-3; V gene: TRBV25-1; CDR3 protein: CASSDLDTSSTDTQYF
J gene: TRBJ2-3; V gene: TRBV11-3; CDR3 protein: CASSLDPDTQYF
J gene: TRBJ1-4; V gene: TRBV6-1; CDR3 protein: CASRVGGAGEKLFF
J gene: TRBJ2-5; V gene: TRBV20-1; CDR3 protein: CSAGGVKGQYF
J gene: TRBJ1-5; V gene: TRBV11-2; CDR3 protein: CASSRGGQPQHF
J gene: TRBJ1-6; V gene: TRBV25-1; CDR3 protein: CASRTFDPYSPLHF
J gene: TRBJ2-1; V gene: TRBV4-1; CDR3 protein: CASSQDLRTSGYNEQFF
J gene: TRBJ2-2; V gene: TRBV7-3; CDR3 protein: CASRRGSDTGELFF
J gene: TRBJ2-1; V gene: TRBV5-5; CDR3 protein: CASTSGLAGYNEQFF
J gene: TRBJ2-5; V gene: TRBV10-3; CDR3 protein: CAISERDRGRQETQYF
J gene: TRBJ1-2; V gene: TRBV4-1; CDR3 protein: CASSQGGDYGYTF
J gene: TRBJ2-3; V gene: TRBV19; CDR3 protein: CASSPGGGTDTQYF
J gene: TRBJ2-7; V gene: TRBV19; CDR3 protein: CASSIDGWGGEQYF
J gene: TRBJ2-3; V gene: TRBV4-1; CDR3 protein: CASSQATGTSTDTQYF
J gene: TRBJ2-2; V gene: TRBV29-1; CDR3 protein: CSVNAQGTGLFF
J gene: TRBJ2-1; V gene: TRBV7-3; CDR3 protein: CASSSPGTSPDDEQFF
J gene: TRBJ1-3; V gene: TRBV4-1; CDR3 protein: CASSQDPSSGNTIYF
J gene: TRBJ2-7; V gene: TRBV12-5; CDR3 protein: CASGLGGGPYEQYF
J gene: TRBJ1-4; V gene: TRBV4-1; CDR3 protein: CASSQDRGTDRFNEKLFF